The clone carrying this TCR beta chain was observed a handful of times. Measured with immunoSEQ multiplex PCR; TCRdb has only the in-frame clones, and not every one. The sample yields fewer than 15,000 clones, about 68% seen once. Investigators treated the graft tissue so that it released intraepithelial and lamina propria lymphocytes. V was shortened by 5 bases and J by 5 bases, with 9 bases between the two germline ends. CDR1 is SNHLY and CDR2 is FYNNEI in the germline V gene. This CDR3 contains 13 residues. The data stem from a study of graft-versus-host responses after intestinal transplantation. The chain is built from TRBV2 and TRBJ2-2; D call uncertain. The sequencing here drew on ileum tissue, taken 674 days after intestinal transplantation. This receptor was identified in a human patient who received an intestinal transplant, so some T cells may come from the graft donor. CDR3 protein: CASSPLGTGELFF. The CDR3 nucleotides read TGTGCCAGCAGTCCCCTCGGTACCGGGGAGCTGTTTTTT.